This T cell receptor (beta chain) was obtained from a study of a mutant IDH1 vaccine in newly diagnosed glioma. The V end was cut by 3 bases, the J end by 5 bases, with 10 bases between. CDR3 length: 13 residues. CDR1 is GTSNPN and CDR2 is SVGIG in the germline V gene (reference sequence). Concerning this clone itself: Its antigen is unknown.

Study-wide findings and caveats: Of all patients, 93.3% showed vaccine-induced immune responses.

Time point given: week 35, safety follow-up. In the vaccine, a single dose held 300 ug of the mutant IDH1 20-mer peptide, along with topical imiquimod. The patients were given eight vaccinations, one each in weeks 1, 3, 5, 7, 11, 15, 19 and 23. Measured with immunoSEQ multiplex PCR; TCRdb has only the in-frame clones, and not every one. The sample includes about 46,000 clones, about 92% seen only once; the top ten take roughly 2.4%. This chain uses TRBV30 with TRBJ1-4, with TRBD1 as a possible D gene (6 bases). The sequence came from a man in his forties or fifties with glioma. Sequences were derived from PBMCs, sampled from a glioma patient whose treatment included an IDH1 peptide vaccine. The CDR3 is CAWSGQMNEKLFF. CDR3 nucleotides: TGTGCCTGGAGCGGACAGATGAATGAAAAACTGTTTTTT.